This T cell receptor beta chain comes out of a study of tumor-infiltrating lymphocytes in localized non-small cell lung cancer. Study-wide background: Resected tumor was paired with non-adjacent uninvolved lung from the same patient. Regarding the study as a whole: TCRbeta sequencing showed higher T cell infiltration in tumors than uninvolved lung. T-cell fraction did not differ between immunotypes IM1 and IM2. Only some patients had TCR sequencing, depending on available tissue.

Details on this clone: The antigen is unknown.

The V end was cut by 0 bases, the J end by 4 bases, with 15 bases between. CDR3 size: 15 residues. Germline loops: CDR1 SQVTM, CDR2 ANQGSEA. This table comes from immunoSEQ multiplex PCR, and its TCRdb copy is limited to in-frame clones, with some not included. Of 6,400 or so clones listed, roughly 77% are singletons. The J gene is TRBJ1-1, the V gene TRBV29-1; D not resolved. Sequencing input: uninvolved lung tissue not adjacent to the tumor. This TCR was recovered from a human donor with non-small cell lung cancer. CDR3 loop: CSVEDRVTQITEAFF. The CDR3, as DNA: TGCAGCGTTGAAGATCGGGTCACCCAGATCACTGAAGCTTTCTTT.